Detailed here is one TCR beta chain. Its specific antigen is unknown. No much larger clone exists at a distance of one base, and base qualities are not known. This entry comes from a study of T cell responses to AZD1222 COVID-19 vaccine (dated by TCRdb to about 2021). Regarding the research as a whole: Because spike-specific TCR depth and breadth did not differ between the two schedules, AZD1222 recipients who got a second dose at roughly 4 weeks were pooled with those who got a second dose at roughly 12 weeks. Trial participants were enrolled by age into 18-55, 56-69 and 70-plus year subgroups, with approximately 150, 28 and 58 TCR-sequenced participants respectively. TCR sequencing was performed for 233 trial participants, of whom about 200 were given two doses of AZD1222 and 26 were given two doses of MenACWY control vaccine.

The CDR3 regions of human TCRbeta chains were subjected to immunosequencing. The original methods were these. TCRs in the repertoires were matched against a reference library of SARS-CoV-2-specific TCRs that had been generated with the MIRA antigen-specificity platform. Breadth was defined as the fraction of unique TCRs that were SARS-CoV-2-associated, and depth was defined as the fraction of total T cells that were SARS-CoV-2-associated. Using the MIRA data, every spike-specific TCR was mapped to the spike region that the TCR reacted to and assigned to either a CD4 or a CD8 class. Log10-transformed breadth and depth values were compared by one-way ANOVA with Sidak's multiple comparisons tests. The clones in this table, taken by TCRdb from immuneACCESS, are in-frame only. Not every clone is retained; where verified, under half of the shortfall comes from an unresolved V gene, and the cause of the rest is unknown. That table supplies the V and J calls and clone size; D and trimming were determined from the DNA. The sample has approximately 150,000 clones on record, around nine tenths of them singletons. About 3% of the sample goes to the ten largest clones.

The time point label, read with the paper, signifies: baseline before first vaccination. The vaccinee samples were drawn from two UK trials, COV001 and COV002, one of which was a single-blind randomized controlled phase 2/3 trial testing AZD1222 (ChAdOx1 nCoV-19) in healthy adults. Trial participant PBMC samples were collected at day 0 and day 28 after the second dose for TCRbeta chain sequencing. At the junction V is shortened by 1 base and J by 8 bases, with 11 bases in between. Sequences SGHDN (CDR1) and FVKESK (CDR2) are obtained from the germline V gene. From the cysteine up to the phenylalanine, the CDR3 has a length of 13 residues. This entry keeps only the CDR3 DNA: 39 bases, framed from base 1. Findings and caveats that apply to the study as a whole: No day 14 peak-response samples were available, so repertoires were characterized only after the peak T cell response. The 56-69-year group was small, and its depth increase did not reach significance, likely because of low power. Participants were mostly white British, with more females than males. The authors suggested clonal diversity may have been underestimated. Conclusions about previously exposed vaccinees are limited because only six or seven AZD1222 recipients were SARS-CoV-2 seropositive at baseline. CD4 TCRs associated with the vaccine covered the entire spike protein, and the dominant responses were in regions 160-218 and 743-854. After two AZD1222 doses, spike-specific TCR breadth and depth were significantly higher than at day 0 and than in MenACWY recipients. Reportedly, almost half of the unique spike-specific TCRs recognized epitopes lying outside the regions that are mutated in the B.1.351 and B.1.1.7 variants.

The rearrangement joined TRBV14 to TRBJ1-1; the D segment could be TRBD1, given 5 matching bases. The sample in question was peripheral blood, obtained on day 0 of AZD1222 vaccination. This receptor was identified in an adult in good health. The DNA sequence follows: TGTGCCAGCAGCCAAGGGAATAAGGGGGAAGCTTTCTTT. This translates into CASSQGNKGEAFF. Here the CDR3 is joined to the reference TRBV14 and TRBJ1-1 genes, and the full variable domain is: EAGVTQFPSHSVIEKGQTVTLRCDPISGHDNLYWYRRVMGKEIKFLLHFVKESKQDESGMPNNRFLAERTGGTYSTLKVQPAELEDSGVYFCASSQGNKGEAFFGQGTRLTVV.